The clone carrying this T cell receptor beta chain was observed a single time. Its antigen is currently unknown. These data come from a study of T cell repertoires in cytomegalovirus infection. Study information: Indications came from public TCR beta signatures; they pointed to CMV infection and to a matching HLA type. Overall study results and limits: Adding up the frequency of public TCR beta families identified people who carried CMV plus the relevant HLA. HLA-C-restricted TCR beta clonotypes specific for CMV led the ex vivo response.

TCRdb re-derived calls from the reads in MiXCR, one entry per CDR3 protein. The repertoire has hundreds of thousands of distinct CDR3 sequences, about 33% of them found once; the top ten carry roughly 15%. The TCR comes from a human donor in good health (CMV status not recorded). Some clones in this sample may be carry-over from other donors' samples. The sequencing sample was made of PBMCs.

CDR3 loop: CASSEGAYEQFF. The CDR3 DNA reads TGTGCCAGTAGTGAGGGGGCCTATGAGCAGTTCTTC. V and J are TRBV19 and TRBJ2-1; 7 bases agree with TRBD1. The CDR3 is 12 amino acids. V lost 5 bases, J lost 8 bases, and 3 bases stayed unmatched. Germline lookup yields CDR1 LNHDA and CDR2 SQIVND (reference sequence).